This T cell receptor (beta chain) was observed in a study of T cell responses to AZD1222 COVID-19 vaccine. Sequencing was performed with immunoSEQ multiplex PCR; in TCRdb, only in-frame clones are kept and a portion is missing. The top ten clones hold roughly 0.51% of a sample with 200,000 to 300,000 clones, 80% to 95% of them seen once. Source: peripheral blood, taken on day 0 of AZD1222 vaccination. This TCR was recovered from an adult in good health.

The CDR3 DNA reads as TGTGCCAGCAGCTCGGACTCATTGAATGAGCAGTTCTTC. Its protein is CASSSDSLNEQFF. The gene calls are TRBV11-3 and TRBJ2-1, with TRBD2 as a possible D gene (5 bases). Per germline, CDR1 SGHNT and CDR2 YENEEA. V shed 4 bases and J shed 7 bases, with 11 bases lying between them. This CDR3 has 13 residues.